Listed here are 7 T cell receptor beta chains from one sample, sequenced in a study of control samples from healthy donors and cancer patients. Sequencing was performed with immunoSEQ multiplex PCR; in TCRdb, only in-frame clones are kept and a portion is missing. Among roughly 88,000 clones, around four fifths were seen once, and the ten largest hold roughly 18%. The specimen sequenced was blood. The receptors come from a man aged 30 to 45 in good health.

V is TRBV11-3 and J is TRBJ2-2; the match to TRBD1 covers 7 bases. CDR3 length: 16 residues. V shed 5 bases and J 6 bases; nucleotides not matched to a gene: 12. Per the germline V gene, CDR1 is SGHNT and CDR2 is YENEEA. Here the CDR3 reads CASSRQGAHPSGELFF. In DNA, the CDR3 is TGTGCCAGCAGCCGACAGGGAGCTCATCCTTCCGGGGAGCTGTTTTTT. Looking up the rest from reference TRBV11-3 and TRBJ2-2 gives the full variable domain: EAGVVQSPRYKIIEKKQPVAFWCNPISGHNTLYWYLQNLGQGPELLIRYENEEAVDDSQLPKDRFSAERLKGVDSTLKIQPAELGDSAVYLCASSRQGAHPSGELFFGEGSRLTVL.

The chain is built from TRBV2 and TRBJ2-7, with D uncertain. Per germline, CDR1 SNHLY and CDR2 FYNNEI. V lost 3 bases to trimming and J lost 2 bases, with 14 bases between them. The CDR3 is made up of 15 amino acids. Here the CDR3 reads CASSDSRTNTYEQYF. CDR3 in DNA: TGTGCCAGCAGTGACTCTAGAACAAATACCTACGAGCAGTACTTC.

This clone showed up just a few times. Distinct nucleotide sequences in the sample also encode this CDR3. The chain combines TRBV6-5 with TRBJ2-7; the D gene could be TRBD1 or TRBD2 (5 bases each). V shed 7 bases and J shed 0 bases, with 13 bases lying between them. Germline CDR1 and CDR2: MNHEY and SVGAGI. The CDR3 spans 14 residues. As DNA, the CDR3 is TGTGCCAGCACTGGGACGCAGAGCTCCTACGAGCAGTACTTC. This gives the protein CASTGTQSSYEQYF.

This clone occurred a few times. The chain is built from TRBV6-5 and TRBJ2-3; possibly TRBD2 for D (5 bases). The CDR3 runs to 12 residues. Trimming stripped 6 bases from V and 6 bases from J, with 10 bases between. Germline V CDR1 and CDR2: MNHEY, SVGAGI. The CDR3 region is CASSRGGDTQYF. In nucleotides, the CDR3 is TGTGCCAGCAGCCGCGGCGGGGATACGCAGTATTTT.

This chain uses TRBV5-1 with TRBJ2-3; D is undetermined. Germline V gene sequence: CDR1 SGHRS, CDR2 YFSETQ. The length of the CDR3 is 15 residues. V was pared by 1 base and J by 1 base, with 10 bases between. The DNA of the CDR3 is TGCGCCAGCAGCTTGCAGGCTCTGGGCACAGATACGCAGTATTTT. Translating it yields CASSLQALGTDTQYF. Together with reference TRBV5-1 and TRBJ2-3, the CDR3 gives the full variable domain: KAGVTQTPRYLIKTRGQQVTLSCSPISGHRSVSWYQQTPGQGLQFLFEYFSETQRNKGNFPGRFSGRQFSNSRSEMNVSTLELGDSALYLCASSLQALGTDTQYFGPGTRLTVL.

This chain joins TRBV28 and TRBJ1-2; tentative D call: TRBD1 (5 bases). Deletions cut 5 bases from V and 4 bases from J, with 14 bases between. The CDR3 extends over 14 amino acids. Germline values: CDR1 MDHEN, CDR2 SYDVKM. The CDR3, as DNA: TGTGCCAGCAGTCTCAGGGAGAGGGTCTATGGCTACACCTTC. Its protein product is CASSLRERVYGYTF.

The chain is built from TRBV29-1 and TRBJ1-1; 9 bases line up with TRBD1. CDR1 SQVTM and CDR2 ANQGSEA come from the germline V gene. The CDR3 has 15 amino acids. Germline trimming cut 4 bases from V and 6 bases from J; bases unmatched to any gene: 12. Written as DNA, the CDR3 is TGCAGCGTTGTCTCGGACAGGGGCCCGGGGGCTGAAGCTTTCTTT. Encoded protein: CSVVSDRGPGAEAFF.